These 10 T cell receptor beta chains share one sample of origin, sequenced in a study. Treg sorting used a CD4+CD25+CD127-/low gate. Each CDR3 protein gets one entry after TCRdb re-called the 5' RACE reads with MiXCR. Of 11,000 or so distinct CDR3 sequences in the sample, 25% to 30% are singletons; the top ten hold around 3.2%. The specimen was Tregs sorted from a lymph node. The source of these receptors is a female donor with breast cancer.

With regard to this clonotype: Being one base from a much bigger clone, this may be a read error. The gene calls are TRBV2 and TRBJ1-2; D gene ambiguous. CDR3 length equals 14 residues. CDR1 and CDR2 (germline): SNHLY, FYNNEI. Trimming removed 6 bases at V and 3 bases at J, with 14 bases between. In DNA, the CDR3 is TGTGCCAGCAGGGATCCGACGAGGTACTATGGCTACACCTTC. Protein sequence: CASRDPTRYYGYTF.

In its sample, this clonotype was seen a few times. The J gene is TRBJ1-5, the V gene TRBV28, with D unresolved. The germline V gene encodes CDR1 MDHEN and CDR2 SYDVKM. This CDR3 spans 17 amino acids. The V gene lost 2 bases and the J gene lost 3 bases, with 17 bases spanning the gap. CDR3 in DNA: TGTGCCAGCAGTTTAAATCCCCACCTGGGCCCCAATCAGCCCCAGCATTTT. Protein: CASSLNPHLGPNQPQHF.

As concerns this clonotype: The CDR3 does not end in the conserved phenylalanine or tryptophan, so this is likely a read error. The V and J genes are TRBV6-2 or TRBV6-3 and TRBJ1-2; possibly TRBD1 for D (5 bases). The CDR3 covers 14 residues. Per germline, CDR1 MNHEY and CDR2 SVGEGT. The DNA for the CDR3 is TGCGCCAGCAGGACAAGGACGGTGAACTATGGCTACACCTCC. It codes for CASRTRTVNYGYTS.

The CDR3 protein is CASSLGDRGVSYGYTF. For the CDR3, the DNA is TGTGCCAGCAGCTTAGGGGACAGGGGCGTGTCCTATGGCTACACCTTC. This chain uses TRBV7-9 with TRBJ1-2, with 10 bases that match TRBD1. The CDR3 runs 16 residues. V dropped 1 base and J dropped 4; count of bases not matched to a gene: 6. Germline CDR1 is SEHNR and CDR2 is FQNEAQ (reference sequence). Full variable domain (outside the CDR3, taken from reference TRBV7-9 and TRBJ1-2): DTGVSQNPRHKITKRGQNVTFRCDPISEHNRLYWYRQTLGQGPEFLTYFQNEAQLEKSRLLSDRFSAERPKGSFSTLEIQRTEQGDSAMYLCASSLGDRGVSYGYTFGSGTRLTVV.

This clonotype was counted many times. The chain combines TRBV18 with TRBJ2-1; 12 nucleotides agree with TRBD2. Trimming took 8 bases from V and 0 from J; bases not matched to a gene: 11. The CDR3 spans 18 residues. Germline V gene sequence: CDR1 KGHSH, CDR2 LQKENI. The CDR3 spells CASVPGLAGNSSYNEQFF. In DNA form, the CDR3 reads TGTGCCAGCGTACCGGGACTAGCGGGCAATAGCTCCTACAATGAGCAGTTCTTC. The whole variable domain, filled in from reference TRBV18 and TRBJ2-1, reads NAGVMQNPRHLVRRRGQEARLRCSPMKGHSHVYWYRQLPEEGLKFMVYLQKENIIDESGMPKERFSAEFPKEGPSILRIQQVVRGDSAAYFCASVPGLAGNSSYNEQFFGPGTRLTVL.

This rearrangement joins TRBV10-3 to TRBJ2-3; 11 positions agree with TRBD1. CDR3 length: 15 residues. The V gene end was trimmed by 6 bases and the J gene end by 6 bases; junction bases not matched to a gene: 8. Per germline, CDR1 ENHRY and CDR2 SYGVKD. The CDR3 region is CAIRPGQGAADTQYF. CDR3 in DNA: TGTGCCATCAGACCTGGACAGGGGGCAGCTGATACGCAGTATTTT.

This clonotype is judged medium-sized (0.01 to 0.1%). The rearrangement links TRBV20-1 to TRBJ1-2, with a weak D call TRBD1 (5 bases). The CDR3 loop spans 11 amino acids. Germline V gene lookup returns CDR1 DFQATT and CDR2 SNEGSKA (reference sequence). V gave up 6 bases and J gave up 6 bases, with 11 bases separating them. The CDR3 loop is CSAIRADGYTF. CDR3 nucleotide sequence: TGCAGTGCCATCAGGGCGGATGGCTACACCTTC.

The chain recombines TRBV25-1 with TRBJ2-1; 7 bases fit TRBD2. CDR1 and CDR2 from the germline V gene are MGHDK and SYGVNS. The CDR3 has 12 residues. V gave up 7 bases and J gave up 9 bases; unmatched junction bases: 6. CDR3 bases: TGTGCCAGCATGGGCGGGGAGGGTGAGCAGTTCTTC. This gives the protein CASMGGEGEQFF.

The genes are TRBV3-1 and TRBJ2-7; D possibly corresponds to TRBD1 (5 bases). CDR1 LGHDT and CDR2 YNNKEL come from the germline V gene (reference sequence). The CDR3 covers 15 residues. With 2 bases removed from V and 2 bases from J, the gap between germline ends came to 13 bases. The CDR3 bases are TGTGCCAGCAGCCAACTGTTGACAGTCACCTACGAGCAGTACTTC. It is translated as CASSQLLTVTYEQYF.

On this clonotype: The junction departs from germline at one end; a sequencing error may be responsible. The CDR3 reads CASSSRDSPYERYF. The CDR3 coding sequence is TGCGCCAGCAGCTCACGGGACAGTCCCTACGAGCGGTACTTC. The V and J genes are TRBV5-1 and TRBJ2-7; TRBD1 agrees at 7 bases. The CDR3 is 14 residues long. Germline lookup yields CDR1 SGHRS and CDR2 YFSETQ.